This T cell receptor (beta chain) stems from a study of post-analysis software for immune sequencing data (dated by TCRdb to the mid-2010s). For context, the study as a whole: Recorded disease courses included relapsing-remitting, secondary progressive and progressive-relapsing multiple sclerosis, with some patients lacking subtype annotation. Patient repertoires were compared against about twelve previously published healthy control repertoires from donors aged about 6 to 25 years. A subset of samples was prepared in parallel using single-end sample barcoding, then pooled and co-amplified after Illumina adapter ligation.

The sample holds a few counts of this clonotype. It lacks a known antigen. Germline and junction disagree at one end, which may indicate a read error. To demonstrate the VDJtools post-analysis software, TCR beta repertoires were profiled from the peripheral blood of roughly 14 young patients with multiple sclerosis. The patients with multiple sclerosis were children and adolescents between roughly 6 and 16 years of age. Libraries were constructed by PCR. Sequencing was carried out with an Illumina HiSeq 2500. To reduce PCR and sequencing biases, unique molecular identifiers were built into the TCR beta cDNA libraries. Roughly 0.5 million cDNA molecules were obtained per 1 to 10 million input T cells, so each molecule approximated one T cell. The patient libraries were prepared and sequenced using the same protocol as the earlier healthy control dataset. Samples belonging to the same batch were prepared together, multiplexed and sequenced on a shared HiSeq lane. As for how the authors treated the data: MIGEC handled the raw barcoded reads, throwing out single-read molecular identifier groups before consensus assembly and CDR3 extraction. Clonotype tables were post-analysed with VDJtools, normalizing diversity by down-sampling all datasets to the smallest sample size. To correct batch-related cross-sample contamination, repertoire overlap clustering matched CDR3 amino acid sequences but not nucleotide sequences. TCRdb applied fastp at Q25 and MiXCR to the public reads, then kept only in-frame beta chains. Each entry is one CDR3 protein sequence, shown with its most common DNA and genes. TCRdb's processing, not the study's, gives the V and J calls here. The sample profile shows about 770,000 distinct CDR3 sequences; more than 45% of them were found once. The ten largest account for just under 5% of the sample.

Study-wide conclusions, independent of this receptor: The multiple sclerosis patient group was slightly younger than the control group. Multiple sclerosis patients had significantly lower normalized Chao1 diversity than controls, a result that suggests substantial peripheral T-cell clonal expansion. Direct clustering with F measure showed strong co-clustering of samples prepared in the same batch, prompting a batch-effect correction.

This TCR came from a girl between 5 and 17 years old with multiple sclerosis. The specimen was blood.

The CDR3 protein sequence reads: CASSPRPRGTDTQYF. The DNA is TGTGCTAGCAGCCCCCGACCTAGGGGCACAGATACGCAGTATTTT. The V and J segments used are TRBV5-5 and TRBJ2-3, with the D gene not clear enough to name. The germline V gene (reference sequence) sets CDR1 to SGHKS and CDR2 to YYEKEE. From the cysteine through the phenylalanine, the CDR3 covers 15 amino acids. Only CDR3 DNA is held: 45 bases, read in frame from base 1.